Below, one TCR beta chain is given with its context. The sample belongs to a study of blood T cell repertoires in COVID-19. Study details: The United States, Italy and Spain were the sources of the acute and convalescent COVID-19 samples. T cells, B-cell-depleted T cells, or PBMCs supplied cDNA or gDNA.

Original analysis: The authors estimated nucleated cell counts from reference gene primer amplification. Here immunoSEQ multiplex PCR was the method, and the copy in TCRdb shows in-frame clones only, minus some. V, J and clone size are taken as reported in that table, and D and trimming were inferred from the DNA itself. The sample has about 100,000 clones; approximately 90% are singletons. CDR3 length: 17 amino acids. Germline trimming cut 3 bases from V and 1 base from J; bases unmatched to any gene: 8. From germline, CDR1 is MNHEY and CDR2 SMNVEV (reference sequence). The material sequenced was peripheral blood. The receptor was isolated from a man in his sixties with acute or convalescent COVID-19. The chain employs TRBV27 and TRBJ2-7; 11 positions agree with TRBD1. Written as DNA, the CDR3 is TGTGCCAGCAGTTTCCTTAACGGACAGGGGGCTTCCTACGAGCAGTACTTC. Translated, it gives CASSFLNGQGASYEQYF.